The present T cell receptor (beta chain) was sequenced within a study of T cell repertoires in cytomegalovirus infection. Looking at the study overall: Public TCR beta signatures provided an indication of both CMV infection and a matching HLA type. Whole-study findings and limits: Of the TCR beta families, the public ones yielded a cumulative frequency that identified carriers of CMV plus the relevant HLA. Within the response measured ex vivo, HLA-C-restricted CMV-specific TCR beta clonotypes were dominant.

Of note for this clonotype: Its antigen is unidentified.

One entry per CDR3 protein, called by TCRdb with MiXCR from the reads. Seen here are around 350,000 distinct CDR3 sequences, 18% observed once, and the top ten hold approximately 10%. CDR1 is DFQATT, CDR2 SNEGSKA, per germline (reference sequence). This CDR3 region has 13 residues. V was cut by 6 bases and J by 5 bases, with 16 bases left in between. The receptor's source is a human donor in good health (CMV status not recorded). Some clones in this sample may be carry-over from other donors' samples. The chain links TRBV20-1 to TRBJ2-5, with TRBD2 as a possible D gene (6 bases). Sequenced sample: PBMCs. The CDR3 reads CSAELAVGETQYF. CDR3 in DNA: TGCAGTGCCGAACTAGCTGTTGGGGAGACCCAGTACTTC.